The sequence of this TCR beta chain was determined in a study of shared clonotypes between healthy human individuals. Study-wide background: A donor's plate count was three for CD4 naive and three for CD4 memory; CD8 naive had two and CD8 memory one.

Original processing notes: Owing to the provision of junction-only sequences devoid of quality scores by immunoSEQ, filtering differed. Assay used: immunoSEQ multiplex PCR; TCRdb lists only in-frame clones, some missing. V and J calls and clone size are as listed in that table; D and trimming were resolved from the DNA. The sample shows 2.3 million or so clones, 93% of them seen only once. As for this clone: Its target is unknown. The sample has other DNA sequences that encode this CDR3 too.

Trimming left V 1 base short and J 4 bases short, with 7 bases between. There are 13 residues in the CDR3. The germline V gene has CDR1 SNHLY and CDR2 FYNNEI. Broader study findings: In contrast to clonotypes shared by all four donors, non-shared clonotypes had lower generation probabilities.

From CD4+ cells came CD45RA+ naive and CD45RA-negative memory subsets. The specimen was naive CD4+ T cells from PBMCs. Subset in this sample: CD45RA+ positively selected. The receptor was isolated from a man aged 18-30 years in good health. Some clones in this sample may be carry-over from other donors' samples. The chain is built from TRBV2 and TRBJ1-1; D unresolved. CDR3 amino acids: CASSEGTGTEAFF. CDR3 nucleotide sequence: TGTGCCAGCAGTGAAGGAACGGGCACTGAAGCTTTCTTT.